A single sample gave rise to the 23 T cell receptor beta chains below, sequenced in a study of blood T cell repertoires in COVID-19. Using immunoSEQ multiplex PCR, the repertoire was profiled, and TCRdb retains in-frame clones only, with some absent. This table has around 280,000 clones, around 90% appearing once. The sequenced sample was PBMCs or T cells enriched from blood (not recorded which). All receptors come from a woman younger than 35 with acute COVID-19.

The table lists this clone with a few counts. V usage is TRBV27 and J usage is TRBJ2-3; 7 bases fit TRBD2. CDR1 is MNHEY and CDR2 is SMNVEV in the germline V gene (reference sequence). J lost 4 bases, V lost 2 bases, and 9 bases had no gene match. The CDR3 totals 16 residues. CDR3 sequence (DNA): TGTGCCAGCAGTTTAGGGGTGGGAGGGATGGCAGATACGCAGTATTTT. Its protein product is CASSLGVGGMADTQYF.

The chain uses TRBV11-3 and TRBJ1-1; the D gene is possibly TRBD1 (5 bases). CDR1 is SGHNT, CDR2 YENEEA, per germline. The V end was cut by 6 bases, the J end by 0 bases, with 8 bases between. CDR3 length: 13 residues. DNA of the CDR3: TGTGCCAGCAGTCAGGGCTTGAACACTGAAGCTTTCTTT. It specifies CASSQGLNTEAFF.

The J gene is TRBJ2-5, the V gene TRBV11-2, with 8 bases lining up with TRBD1. V was clipped by 6 bases and J by 4 bases; unmatched bases: 7. CDR1 SGHAT and CDR2 FQNNGV come from the germline V gene. The CDR3 loop spans 14 amino acids. The CDR3 nucleotides read TGTGCCAGCAGGCCGACAGGGGCACGAGAGACCCAGTACTTC. The encoded protein is CASRPTGARETQYF.

The V gene is TRBV3-1 (or the pseudogene TRBV3-2), the J gene TRBJ2-1; TRBD2 matches at 9 bases. J gave up 1 base and V 0 bases, and 7 bases lay outside the gene matches. Germline CDR1 is LGHDT and CDR2 is YNNKEL (reference sequence). The CDR3 is 18 residues long. The CDR3 sequence: CASSQDKGAGGSYNEQFF. The CDR3 DNA reads as TGTGCCAGCAGCCAAGATAAAGGAGCGGGAGGTTCCTACAATGAGCAGTTCTTC.

The J gene is TRBJ2-7, the V gene TRBV4-1; 11 bases match TRBD1. The germline V gene has CDR1 MGHRA and CDR2 YSYEKL. The CDR3 is 14 amino acids. The V gene end was trimmed by 5 bases and the J gene end by 3 bases; junction bases not matched to a gene: 3. The CDR3 DNA sequence: TGCGCCAGCAGCTGGGGACAGGGGGACTACGAGCAGTACTTC. It yields the protein CASSWGQGDYEQYF.

The chain links TRBV11-3 to TRBJ1-1, with 7 bases lining up with TRBD1. This CDR3 has 14 amino acids. Per germline, CDR1 SGHNT and CDR2 YENEEA. V gave up 4 bases and J gave up 7 bases; unmatched junction bases: 9. The CDR3 DNA follows: TGTGCCAGCAGCTCCGGGAGGGACAGTGATGAAGCTTTCTTT. Its protein is CASSSGRDSDEAFF.

The chain joins TRBV5-1 to TRBJ2-7; a weak D match, TRBD1 (6 bases). The germline V gene encodes CDR1 SGHRS and CDR2 YFSETQ. The ends were cut back, 5 bases at V and 9 bases at J, with 21 bases in the middle. The CDR3 contains 14 residues. In DNA, the CDR3 is TGCGCCAGCAGTTTGTGGTCCCAGGGGAGCGCGCAGTACTTC. Its protein product is CASSLWSQGSAQYF.

Here the CDR3 DNA reads TGTGCCAGCAGTTACTCGCAGCGGGAGGTTTACAATGAGCAGTTCTTC. Amino acid sequence: CASSYSQREVYNEQFF. V and J are TRBV6-2 or TRBV6-3 and TRBJ2-1, with 9 positions matching TRBD2. CDR1 is MNHEY and CDR2 is SVGEGT in the germline V gene. The V and J ends lost 0 bases and 4 bases, in that order; junction bases with no gene match: 4. This CDR3 contains 16 residues.

This chain joins TRBV27 and TRBJ1-1, with 8 bases matching TRBD1. With V trimmed by 2 bases and J by 1 base, 3 bases remained unmatched. CDR1 MNHEY and CDR2 SMNVEV come from the germline V gene (reference sequence). CDR3 length: 15 amino acids. This CDR3 reads CASSLLQGENTEAFF. CDR3 bases: TGTGCCAGCAGTTTACTACAGGGGGAGAACACTGAAGCTTTCTTT.

This clone has just one count. The rearrangement uses TRBV3-1 (or the pseudogene TRBV3-2) and TRBJ2-1; 14 nucleotides align to TRBD2. Trimming at V came to 1 base and at J to 5 bases, leaving 7 bases not matched to a gene. The CDR3 has 18 amino acids. Germline lookup yields CDR1 LGHDT and CDR2 YNNKEL (reference sequence). The CDR3 DNA reads TGTGCCAGCAGCCAAGGACTAGCGGGAGGGGGTAGAGACAATGAGCAGTTCTTC. Translating it yields CASSQGLAGGGRDNEQFF.

Only one count was recorded for this clone. The chain links TRBV13 to TRBJ2-7; a possible D gene is TRBD2 (6 bases). Germline V lookup: CDR1 PRHDT, CDR2 FYEKMQ (reference sequence). V gave up 2 bases and J gave up 5 bases, with 22 bases separating them. CDR3 length: 17 residues. CDR3 in DNA: TGTGCCAGCAGCTTACGTGGTCGGTCTAGCGTTCGGGACGAGCAGTACTTC. This gives the protein CASSLRGRSSVRDEQYF. Full variable domain (remainder filled in from reference TRBV13 and TRBJ2-7): AAGVIQSPRHLIKEKRETATLKCYPIPRHDTVYWYQQGPGQDPQFLISFYEKMQSDKGSIPDRFSAQQFSDYHSELNMSSLELGDSALYFCASSLRGRSSVRDEQYFGPGTRLTVT.

The genes are TRBV5-1 and TRBJ2-1, with TRBD2 identical over 13 bases. Germline V gives CDR1 SGHRS, CDR2 YFSETQ. The trim removed 4 bases at V and 5 bases at J, leaving 6 bases unmatched. CDR3 length equals 16 residues. In DNA, the CDR3 is TGCGCCAGCAGCCCGGGGACTAGCGGGATAGACAATGAGCAGTTCTTC. Its translation is CASSPGTSGIDNEQFF.

This chain connects TRBV19 to TRBJ1-6; 9 bases are a match to TRBD1. Trimming at V came to 2 bases and at J to 3 bases, leaving 5 bases not matched to a gene. Germline V gene lookup returns CDR1 LNHDA and CDR2 SQIVND (reference sequence). The CDR3 spans 17 residues. DNA of the CDR3: TGTGCCAGTAGTATACGGGACAGGGTTGACTATAATTCACCCCTCCACTTT. Residues: CASSIRDRVDYNSPLHF.

This clone came up a few times. V usage is TRBV10-1 and J usage is TRBJ2-1; 9 bases line up with TRBD1. CDR1 WNHNN and CDR2 SYGVQD come from the germline V gene (reference sequence). CDR3 size: 16 residues. V gave up 4 bases and J gave up 2 bases; unmatched junction bases: 6. The CDR3 nucleotides are TGCGCCAGCAGTGCATCCGGGACAGGGACCTACAATGAGCAGTTCTTC. As protein: CASSASGTGTYNEQFF.

The chain is built from TRBV2 and TRBJ2-1; 8 bases map to TRBD2. Germline CDR1 reads SNHLY; CDR2 reads FYNNEI. The CDR3 has 15 amino acids. Trimming at V came to 6 bases and at J to 9 bases, leaving 13 bases not matched to a gene. The CDR3: CASRARAGEKSEQFF. The CDR3 DNA sequence: TGTGCCAGCAGGGCCAGAGCGGGAGAGAAATCTGAGCAGTTCTTC.

The chain combines TRBV19 with TRBJ2-2; D is perhaps TRBD2 (5 bases). This CDR3 spans 13 amino acids. In germline, CDR1 is LNHDA, CDR2 SQIVND (reference sequence). V was shortened by 1 base and J by 5 bases, with 5 bases between the two germline ends. CDR3 residues: CASSIGGTGELFF. CDR3 nucleotide sequence: TGTGCCAGTAGTATAGGCGGGACCGGGGAGCTGTTTTTT.

The chain combines TRBV9 with TRBJ2-1, with D tentatively TRBD2 (7 bases). The V end lost 3 bases, the J end lost 4 bases, and 17 bases lay between the germline ends. The CDR3 covers 16 residues. Germline loops: CDR1 SGDLS, CDR2 YYNGEE. DNA for the CDR3: TGTGCCAGCAGCGCATTAGGGGGGGAAATGTACAATGAGCAGTTCTTC. Protein product: CASSALGGEMYNEQFF. Combining the CDR3 with reference TRBV9 and TRBJ2-1 gives the whole variable domain DSGVTQTPKHLITATGQRVTLRCSPRSGDLSVYWYQQSLDQGLQFLIQYYNGEERAKGNILERFSAQQFPDLHSELNLSSLELGDSALYFCASSALGGEMYNEQFFGPGTRLTVL.

The chain has TRBV27 and TRBJ1-4; 7 bases agree with TRBD1. V lost 3 bases and J lost 5; bases outside the gene matches: 6. Per the germline V gene, CDR1 is MNHEY and CDR2 is SMNVEV (reference sequence). The CDR3 is 15 residues long. CDR3 sequence: CASSFRRGMNEKLFF. CDR3 nucleotides: TGTGCCAGCAGTTTTCGCAGGGGGATGAATGAAAAACTGTTTTTT.

The chain employs TRBV15 and TRBJ1-1, with D tentatively TRBD1 (6 bases). The CDR3 covers 15 residues. Trimming took 0 bases from V and 2 from J, leaving 10 bases between them. CDR1 and CDR2 from the germline V gene are LNHNV and YYDKDF (reference sequence). The CDR3 DNA reads as TGTGCCACCAGCAGAGATTACAGGGATAACACTGAAGCTTTCTTT. Translated: CATSRDYRDNTEAFF.

This clone appeared once. The V gene is TRBV18, the J gene TRBJ1-6; TRBD1 is a possible D gene (5 bases). The V gene's germline CDR1 is KGHSH and CDR2 LQKENI. The CDR3 totals 17 residues. V was pared by 2 bases and J by 4 bases, with 15 bases between. This CDR3 is CASSPIMNSGYNSPLHF. DNA for the CDR3: TGTGCCAGCTCACCAATAATGAATTCAGGGTATAATTCACCCCTCCACTTT.

The CDR3 here is CASSLVISGTQNEKLFF. CDR3 in DNA: TGTGCCAGCAGTTTGGTGATATCCGGGACACAGAATGAAAAACTGTTTTTT. The rearrangement joins TRBV28 to TRBJ1-4; a weak D match, TRBD1 (6 bases). The CDR3 has 17 residues. The V end was cut by 3 bases, the J end by 5 bases, with 19 bases between. CDR1 and CDR2 from the germline V gene are MDHEN and SYDVKM.

The V call is TRBV19, the J call TRBJ1-1; 7 bases line up with TRBD1. CDR1 is LNHDA and CDR2 is SQIVND in the germline V gene (reference sequence). This CDR3 is 13 amino acids long. Trimming removed 8 bases from V and 5 bases from J; junction bases left unmatched: 8. The CDR3 nucleotides are TGTGCCAGTCAGAACAGGGGTGGTACTGAAGCTTTCTTT. Its translation is CASQNRGGTEAFF.

A few counts support this clone. The CDR3 bases are TGTGCCAGCAGCTTAAAAGGCGGGTTCGTGGATACGCAGTATTTT. As protein: CASSLKGGFVDTQYF. The chain has TRBV7-3 and TRBJ2-3; D perhaps matches TRBD2 (5 bases). In germline, CDR1 is SGHTA, CDR2 FQGTGA. The CDR3 runs to 15 residues. V gave up 1 base and J gave up 6 bases, with 14 bases separating them.